What follows are 22 T cell receptor beta chains derived from one specimen sequenced in a study of molecular identifiers for immune sequencing clone quantification. TCRdb reprocessed the PCR reads with MiXCR, giving one entry per CDR3 protein. Here the sample spans some 650,000 distinct CDR3 sequences, 15% to 20% being singletons. The source material was naive CD8+ T cells from blood, with Jurkat cell RNA spiked in. Regarding subset: FACS-sorted CD8+CD4-CCR7+CD45RA+ naive T cells. The receptors were sampled from a human donor in good health. Some libraries in this study had Jurkat cell RNA spiked in.

This sequence joins TRBV28 and TRBJ1-1, with D perhaps matching TRBD1 (5 bases). This CDR3 contains 15 residues. In germline, CDR1 is MDHEN, CDR2 SYDVKM. V shed 5 bases and J shed 1 base, with 14 bases lying between them. In DNA, the CDR3 is TGTGCCAGCAGTCCCGCCGGGGGAGGGAACACTGAAGCTTTCTTT. The encoded protein is CASSPAGGGNTEAFF.

This chain connects TRBV3-1 to TRBJ1-1, with D possibly being TRBD1 (5 bases). V was shortened by 0 bases and J by 5 bases, with 10 bases between the two germline ends. Germline CDR1 reads LGHDT; CDR2 reads YNNKEL (reference sequence). The CDR3 consists of 14 residues. CDR3 residues: CASSQDRGETEAFF. CDR3 DNA: TGTGCCAGCAGCCAAGATCGGGGGGAAACTGAAGCTTTCTTT.

This clonotype was picked up many times. The CDR3 DNA reads TGCAGCGTTGAAGATTCGAAGGGTGGCGGGGTCACCGGGGAGCTGTTTTTT. It codes for CSVEDSKGGGVTGELFF. The chain recombines TRBV29-1 with TRBJ2-2; D may be TRBD2 (6 bases). Trimming cost V 0 bases and J 4 bases, with 18 bases left between them. Germline values: CDR1 SQVTM, CDR2 ANQGSEA. This CDR3 comprises 17 residues.

The chain employs TRBV6-5 and TRBJ1-1, with unresolved D. V lost 2 bases and J 0 bases, leaving 13 bases between the germline ends. The CDR3 spans 16 residues. Germline V gene lookup returns CDR1 MNHEY and CDR2 SVGAGI. This CDR3 reads CASSYVTDGLNTEAFF. CDR3 coding DNA: TGTGCCAGCAGTTACGTAACGGACGGACTGAACACTGAAGCTTTCTTT.

Note on this clonotype: A much larger clone sits a single nucleotide away, making a read error possible. The chain has TRBV7-9 and TRBJ2-5; the match to TRBD1 covers 7 bases. Germline V gene lookup returns CDR1 SEHNR and CDR2 FQNEAQ (reference sequence). The CDR3 length is 16 residues. Trimming cost V 5 bases and J 1 base; bases outside gene matches: 10. This CDR3 reads CASSIPPQGPQETQYF. CDR3 DNA sequence: TGTGCCAGCAGCATACCACCACAGGGGCCCCAAGAGACCCAGTACTTC.

This clonotype has a count of ten or more. This chain links TRBV7-9 with TRBJ1-1, with D perhaps matching TRBD1 (5 bases). From germline, CDR1 is SEHNR and CDR2 FQNEAQ (reference sequence). The CDR3 is 15 residues long. The V end lost 1 base, the J end lost 8 bases, and 17 bases lay between the germline ends. The CDR3 reads CASSLVAGSGSEAFF. The CDR3 bases are TGTGCCAGCAGCTTAGTAGCAGGGTCGGGATCAGAAGCTTTCTTT.

This rearrangement joins TRBV11-2 to TRBJ2-1; either TRBD1 or TRBD2 may fit D (6 bases each). There are 15 residues in the CDR3. Trimming removed 1 base at V and 15 bases at J, with 22 bases between. Germline-derived CDR1 and CDR2 are SGHAT and FQNNGV. CDR3 in DNA: TGTGCCAGCAGCTTAGTCAAGGGTCCGGGGGCAGGGATGTTCTTC. The encoded protein is CASSLVKGPGAGMFF.

This clonotype was detected many times. This chain connects TRBV2 to TRBJ1-5; TRBD1 is a possible D gene (5 bases). Trimming cost V 3 bases and J 1 base, with 10 bases left between them. Germline values: CDR1 SNHLY, CDR2 FYNNEI. This CDR3 is 15 amino acids long. CDR3 protein: CASSEGRVSNQPQHF. The DNA of the CDR3 is TGTGCCAGCAGTGAGGGCAGGGTGAGCAATCAGCCCCAGCATTTT.

Points on this clonotype: Being one base from a much bigger clone, this may be a read error. Because it lacks the conserved phenylalanine or tryptophan at the end, this CDR3 is likely a read error. The rearrangement uses TRBV28 and TRBJ1-4, with 8 bases that match TRBD1. CDR1 and CDR2 from the germline V gene are MDHEN and SYDVKM. J was trimmed by 4 bases and V by 3 bases; bases with no gene match: 10. CDR3 length equals 17 residues. The CDR3 DNA is TGTGCCAGCAGTTTTCGTTTTCAGGGGGCGGATAATGAAAAACTGTTTTCT. Protein product: CASSFRFQGADNEKLFS.

The chain recombines TRBV19 with TRBJ2-5; D gene unclear. The CDR3 loop spans 11 amino acids. Germline CDR1 LNHDA, CDR2 SQIVND (reference sequence). V was cut by 10 bases and J by 0 bases, with 6 bases left in between. The CDR3 nucleotides read TGTGCCACAGAGTACCAAGAGACCCAGTACTTC. It yields the protein CATEYQETQYF.

With regard to this clonotype: An end of the junction does not agree with germline; a read error may underlie this. V is TRBV20-1 and J is TRBJ2-6; possibly TRBD1 for D (5 bases). This CDR3 is 17 amino acids long. CDR1 and CDR2 from the germline V gene are DFQATT and SNEGSKA (reference sequence). Here the CDR3 DNA reads TGCAGTGCTAGGCAGCTGGGTGAAGTTTCTGGGGCCAACGTTCTGACTTTC. As protein: CSARQLGEVSGANVLTF.

V gene TRBV19 combines with J gene TRBJ2-3, with D unresolved. The CDR3 is 12 amino acids. V gave up 7 bases and J gave up 5 bases, with 10 bases separating them. Per germline, CDR1 LNHDA and CDR2 SQIVND (reference sequence). The CDR3 DNA reads TGTGCCAGTAACCCGCCCGGAGATACGCAGTATTTT. Its translation: CASNPPGDTQYF.

This clonotype was seen repeatedly, ten times or more. J is TRBJ2-3 and V is TRBV30; TRBD2 matches at 10 bases. Germline CDR1 is GTSNPN and CDR2 is SVGIG (reference sequence). With V trimmed by 2 bases and J by 2 bases, 7 bases remained unmatched. This CDR3 is 16 amino acids long. The CDR3 nucleotides read TGTGCCTGGAGTTACGGACTAGCGGAACCCACAGATACGCAGTATTTT. Protein sequence: CAWSYGLAEPTDTQYF.

This clonotype was found many times. The V and J genes are TRBV3-1 and TRBJ2-2, with D unresolved. Germline lookup yields CDR1 LGHDT and CDR2 YNNKEL (reference sequence). V dropped 4 bases and J dropped 4 bases, with 22 bases sitting between them. This CDR3 has 18 residues. The CDR3 is CASSLKVSEPSGTGELFF. CDR3 bases: TGTGCCAGCAGCCTAAAAGTCAGTGAACCATCGGGCACCGGGGAGCTGTTTTTT.

V is TRBV6-2 or TRBV6-3 and J is TRBJ2-1; unclear D gene. CDR1 and CDR2 from the germline V gene are MNHEY and SVGEGT. CDR3 length: 15 residues. V dropped 0 bases and J dropped 5 bases, with 11 bases sitting between them. The DNA for the CDR3 is TGTGCCAGCAGTTACTCCCCCCCGGGTAACAATGAGCAGTTCTTC. Translation gives CASSYSPPGNNEQFF.

The chain uses TRBV2 and TRBJ2-7; perhaps TRBD1 as D (6 bases). The V and J ends lost 8 bases and 3 bases respectively, with 17 bases between them. CDR1 and CDR2 (germline): SNHLY, FYNNEI. This CDR3 contains 14 residues. CDR3 sequence (DNA): TGTGCCAGCGGACAGACATCTCCCCGCTACGAGCAGTACTTC. Translating it yields CASGQTSPRYEQYF.

About this clonotype: With a much larger clone just one base away, this may be a read error. This chain uses TRBV6-2 or TRBV6-3 with TRBJ2-5, with TRBD2 matching 7 bases. J was trimmed by 0 bases and V by 8 bases; bases with no gene match: 6. The CDR3 totals 14 residues. From germline, CDR1 is MNHEY and CDR2 SVGEGT. CDR3 protein: CASGCAGDQETQYF. The DNA of the CDR3 is TGTGCCAGCGGTTGTGCGGGAGACCAAGAGACCCAGTACTTC.

At least ten counts were recorded for this clonotype. The chain recombines TRBV27 with TRBJ1-2; 9 nucleotides agree with TRBD1. Germline lookup yields CDR1 MNHEY and CDR2 SMNVEV (reference sequence). The V and J ends lost 5 bases and 6 bases, in that order; junction bases with no gene match: 10. This CDR3 is 15 amino acids long. CDR3 nucleotide sequence: TGTGCCAGCAGTCCTGGGACAGGGAGAGCGAATGGCTACACCTTC. Its protein product is CASSPGTGRANGYTF.

The chain employs TRBV7-6 and TRBJ2-7; TRBD1 agrees at 8 bases. Germline CDR1 reads SGHVS; CDR2 reads FNYEAQ. The CDR3 loop spans 22 amino acids. The J segment lost 5 bases and the V segment lost 5 bases, leaving 32 bases of the junction unmatched. The CDR3 DNA reads as TGTGCCAGCAGCCTATACACTCCTTCCGTTAACCCACCGGACAGGGCGGGGCACGAGCAGTACTTC. Translating gives CASSLYTPSVNPPDRAGHEQYF.

The chain links TRBV10-3 to TRBJ2-7; perhaps TRBD1 as D (5 bases). The CDR3 consists of 15 residues. Germline V CDR1 and CDR2: ENHRY, SYGVKD. Trimming pared 0 bases from V and 0 bases from J, leaving 9 bases between. CDR3 region: CAISESTDSSYEQYF. The CDR3 bases are TGTGCCATCAGTGAGTCGACTGACAGCTCCTACGAGCAGTACTTC.

This clonotype was seen many times. The chain has TRBV5-4 and TRBJ2-7, with unresolved D. With 1 base removed from V and 7 bases from J, the gap between germline ends came to 9 bases. This CDR3 region has 12 residues. Germline values: CDR1 SGHNT, CDR2 YYREEE (reference sequence). This chain's CDR3 is CASSLPVGEQYF. Written as DNA, the CDR3 is TGTGCCAGCAGCTTGCCTGTCGGGGAGCAGTACTTC.

The chain joins TRBV20-1 to TRBJ2-5; 10 bases are a match to TRBD1. V lost 6 bases to trimming and J lost 4 bases; unmatched junction nucleotides: 11. Germline V gives CDR1 DFQATT, CDR2 SNEGSKA (reference sequence). This CDR3 spans 15 amino acids. CDR3 sequence: CSARQLRQGAETQYF. DNA of the CDR3: TGCAGTGCCCGTCAGCTGCGACAGGGGGCAGAGACCCAGTACTTC.